In this sample, the clone carrying this TCR beta chain turned up many times. Its cognate antigen is unknown. This entry is derived from a study of T cells in Graves' hyperthyroidism and ophthalmopathy. Study-wide results and limits: A median approximately 6.8 months before onset, the model predicted ophthalmopathy.

Researchers amplified the TCR beta CDR3 regions from RNA transcripts. The HTBI set primed first-round TCR CDR3 RT-PCR. MiXCR, run by TCRdb on the multiplex PCR reads, gives a single entry per CDR3 protein. The profile shows about 130,000 distinct CDR3 sequences, 22% of them singletons. The CDR3 has 13 amino acids. The V gene lost 3 bases and the J gene lost 8 bases, with 10 bases spanning the gap. Looked up from germline, CDR1 is SEHNR and CDR2 is FQNEAQ (reference sequence). V gene TRBV7-9 combines with J gene TRBJ1-4, with D unresolved. This TCR was recovered from a woman aged 45-65 years with Graves' hyperthyroidism that later progressed to Graves' ophthalmopathy. Sequencing used blood. CDR3 sequence reads: CASSFTNGEKLFF. The CDR3 nucleotides read TGTGCCAGCAGCTTTACCAACGGGGAAAAACTGTTTTTT.